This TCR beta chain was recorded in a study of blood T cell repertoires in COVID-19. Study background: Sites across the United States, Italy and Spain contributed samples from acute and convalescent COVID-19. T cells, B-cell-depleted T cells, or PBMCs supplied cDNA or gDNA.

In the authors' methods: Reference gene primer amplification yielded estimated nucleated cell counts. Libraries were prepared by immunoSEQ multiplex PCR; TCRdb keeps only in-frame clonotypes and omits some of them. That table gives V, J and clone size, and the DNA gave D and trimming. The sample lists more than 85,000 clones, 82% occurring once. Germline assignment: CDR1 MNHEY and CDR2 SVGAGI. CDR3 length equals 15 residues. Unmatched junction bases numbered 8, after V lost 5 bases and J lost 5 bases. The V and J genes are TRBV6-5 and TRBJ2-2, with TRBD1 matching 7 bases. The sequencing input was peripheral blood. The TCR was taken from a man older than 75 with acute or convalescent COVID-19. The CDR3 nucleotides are TGTGCCAGCAGTAGGGGTAGGGGGCGGACCGGGGAGCTGTTTTTT. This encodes CASSRGRGRTGELFF.